This T cell receptor beta chain stems from a study of cytomegalovirus exposure and HLA in healthy donors listed by TCRdb under 2017. About the full investigation: In an earlier analysis of several hundred of the donors, 276 Gb of sequence data and 120 million or so unique TCR beta sequences from roughly 190 million T cells were reported. Donor age, sex, ethnicity and CMV serostatus were compiled together with the repertoire data. The number of donors typed differed by locus, with roughly 620-630 for A, B, C, DRB1 and DQB1, around 500 for DQA1, 600 to 610 for DPA1, and 450 to 480 for DPB1. A later analysis re-analyzed previously published TCR beta repertoires from 550 to 700 donors and added high-resolution HLA genotyping to study TCR occurrence patterns. A later genetic analysis took genome-wide SNP genotypes for about three fifths of the 666 donors and used that subset as a discovery cohort. Every repertoire in the discovery cohort had been generated on one and the same sequencing platform. A separate validation cohort of roughly 130 different subjects was used in addition to the roughly 640-subject first cohort. Because of strong linkage in the cohort, roughly five DR-DQ haplotypes were treated as single units for association and clustering. Across approximately 420 genotyped donors of the cohort, an average of about 250,000 unique TCR beta nucleotide sequences per donor were sequenced, and roughly 18% of those sequences were non-productive. The later analysis used no new phenotypic data to find candidate immune exposures, relying instead on TCR beta sequences and their occurrence across donors. Class I and class II HLA loci were covered by the typing at four-digit resolution. High-throughput TCR immunosequencing, statistical association of individual TCRs with disease status, and machine learning were combined to predict cytomegalovirus infection status. Of the 300 to 500 genotyped donors, 65% to 90% were placed in the genetic ancestry cluster associated with self-reported Caucasian donors. Around 300 gigabases of sequencing data and 70 million to 100 million unique TCR sequences were included in an early release covering about 620 HLA-typed donors. The study aimed to test whether cataloging public T cell receptors could reveal signatures of past pathogen exposure. Using immunosequencing, the study profiled T cell repertoires from approximately 700 subjects and related those repertoires to cytomegalovirus serostatus. An earlier analysis of fewer than 750 of the donors used high-throughput TCR beta sequencing to judge whether each TCR beta V gene segment behaved as functional or pseudogenic.

According to the germline V gene, CDR1 reads KGHSH and CDR2 reads LQKENI. The CDR3, cysteine through phenylalanine, is 18 amino acids long. Only the CDR3 region is kept as DNA, spanning 54 bases read in frame from base 1. V is pruned by 5 bases and J by 0 bases, leaving 13 bases of the junction without a gene match. The cohort was made up of 666 healthy bone marrow donors. At the time of sampling, every cohort member was nominally healthy, though immune exposures that went unrecorded were likely present. The donor was CMV seronegative and was included in the group of 352 seronegative cohort members. A peripheral blood sample was provided by each donor, and peripheral blood mononuclear cells were used for TCR beta sequencing. Genomic DNA was extracted from the blood cell samples with the Qiagen DNeasy Blood Extraction Kit. The library was produced with the immunoSEQ multiplex PCR assay. For the multiplex PCR, a mixture combining 60 forward primers for TCR Vbeta segments and 13 reverse primers for TCR Jbeta segments was used. Amplification of the CDR3 region of rearranged TCR beta genes was performed with a multiplex PCR assay on genomic DNA. On the Illumina HiSeq System, the amplified TCR beta libraries were sequenced as 87-base-pair reads. For the original study's pipeline: Across the roughly 700 repertoires, a later analysis counted approximately 75 million unique TCR beta chains, 9.5 million to 12 million of which were shared by at least two donors. To remove PCR and sequencing errors, raw reads were error-corrected and collapsed into unique sequences using a nearest-neighbor algorithm that merged closely related sequences. Alignment of CDR3 sequences to IMGT reference sequences was used to assign V, D and J gene segments. For a sequence to be retained, at least a six-nucleotide match to both a V gene segment and a J gene segment was required. A rearrangement counted as productive if the CDR3 had no stop codons and remained in frame with V and J, and every other rearrangement counted as non-productive. CDR3 was defined by IMGT convention, running from the second conserved V-encoded cysteine to the conserved J-encoded phenylalanine. Sequences without an unambiguous match to a single V gene segment were excluded from the earlier analysis of about 630 of the donors. An earlier analysis of several hundred of the donors classified V segments as functional when productive rearrangements were above 56.7% and as segregating when the standard deviation between donors was above 5%. To diagnose cytomegalovirus status from the catalog of TCR beta chain sequences, a statistical classification framework was built. In a later analysis, TCR nucleotide sequences were compared against IMGT/GENE-DB human TR gene sequences so that V and J genes could be assigned. Using the TCRdist pipeline, a later analysis assigned CDR3 sequences along with most-parsimonious VDJ recombination scenarios. In a later analysis, each TCR beta chain was defined by its CDR3 amino acid sequence together with its V-gene family, and reads lacking a unique V-gene family were excluded. To address suspected cross-contamination and a sequencing artifact, a later analysis removed around 600 highly shared, low-generation-probability nucleotide sequences. In a later analysis, a clonal expansion index for each public chain was calculated from normalized within-repertoire ranks of inferred template counts. In a later analysis, generation probabilities were computed with a VDJ recombination model fitted to out-of-frame rearrangements, and the resulting probabilities were checked against IGoR. In a later analysis, TCR-TCR, TCR-HLA and TCR-CMV co-occurrence was scored with hypergeometric tests, and a repertoire-size bias correction was applied to TCR pairs. To estimate false discovery rates, a later analysis permuted the HLA or CMV assignments 20 times. In a later analysis, co-occurring TCRs were grouped using DBSCAN, and TCRdist sequence similarity was added for clustering within HLA-allele-positive subsets. Co-occurrence clustering excluded repertoires with fewer than 30,000 or more than 120,000 public chains, plus five with anomalous nucleotide sharing. TCRdb mirrors the immuneACCESS table, restricted to in-frame sequences. Some clones are absent from its copies; in checked studies, under half trace to an unresolved V gene, and the reason for the others is unknown. Clone size and V and J calls were adopted from that table, with D and trimming inferred from the DNA. The sample table holds about 90,000 clones, of which more than 60% were seen once. About 3.9% of the sample is held by the ten biggest clonotypes.

For this clone: Its antigen has not been determined. Base qualities are missing; no much larger clone stands one base away.

Findings and caveats that apply to the study as a whole: For the cohort, immune exposure information was limited to CMV serostatus. Linkage disequilibrium might explain the correlated functional status among segregating V segments, but an unknown experimental factor could not be ruled out. The cohort was sequenced for TCR beta chains only, and without alpha or paired-chain data the features that could be detected were limited. In a later genetic analysis, fewer N-insertions in productive TCRs were reported among donors in an Asian-associated ancestry cluster than the approximately 670-donor mean. Because some donors lacked HLA typing at each locus, the association tests relied only on the typed subset. When HLA alleles, especially DR and DQ, strongly co-occurred, TCR associations were difficult to assign to individual alleles. Presence/absence analyses assumed roughly uniform sequencing depth across donors, an assumption that may not hold. The classifier was reported to diagnose cytomegalovirus status with high specificity and sensitivity in both the original cohort and the validation cohort. Most CMV-associated TCR beta chains appeared to be HLA-restricted in a later analysis, and the HLA associations seemed to be driven largely by CMV exposure. Most TCR sequences were observed very rarely across donors, whereas some public TCRs were present in many individuals. A few of the identified cytomegalovirus-associated TCR beta chains were confirmed in vitro to be specific for cytomegalovirus antigens. A total of fewer than 200 TCR beta chains were listed by the study as associated with cytomegalovirus. In a later analysis, HLA-associated TCR beta chains were found to be more clonally expanded and to have lower generation probabilities than equally common non-associated chains. The earlier analysis of fewer than 750 of the donors excluded fewer than 20 rarely observed V segments, including chromosome 9 orphons, because counts were too low. In a later analysis, more than 15,000 TCR beta sequences were associated with specific HLA alleles at a false discovery rate of 0.05. According to a later analysis, parvovirus B19, influenza, CMV and Epstein-Barr virus appeared linked to several top co-occurrence clusters. In a later analysis, the rate of TCR association differed among HLA loci, with DRB1 alleles having the most associated TCRs and HLA-C alleles having the fewest. The 87-base-pair reads could not distinguish some IMGT-functional V segments, including TRBV6-2 and TRBV6-3, so those segments were excluded. A further reported finding was that TCR beta sequences accurately predicted the HLA-A and HLA-B alleles for most subjects in the first cohort. An earlier analysis of approximately 530 of the donors showed that most TCR beta V segments appeared in productive rearrangements either about 87% or about 30% of the time, which broadly matched IMGT annotations. An association between a missense DCLRE1C variant and V-gene and J-gene trimming of TCR beta chains was found in a later genetic analysis and replicated in an independent cohort. The authors suggested that the approach could potentially be generalized to other disease states and immunological phenotypes. A cluster of highly shared sequence variants was judged likely to represent a technical artifact of the sequencing pipeline.

This receptor was identified in a man aged 25-45 years in good health and CMV-seronegative. The rearranged chain carries TRBV18 and TRBJ2-3; 8 middle bases align to TRBD2. The sequencing input was PBMCs. The DNA reads TGTGCCAGCTCATCAGGACTTGGCACTAGCGGTAGCACAGATACGCAGTATTTT. Its coded protein is CASSSGLGTSGSTDTQYF. Here the CDR3 is joined to the reference TRBV18 and TRBJ2-3 genes, and the full variable domain is: NAGVMQNPRHLVRRRGQEARLRCSPMKGHSHVYWYRQLPEEGLKFMVYLQKENIIDESGMPKERFSAEFPKEGPSILRIQQVVRGDSAAYFCASSSGLGTSGSTDTQYFGPGTRLTVL.